These T cell receptor beta chains were read from a single sample in a study of shared clonotypes between healthy human individuals. Data came from immunoSEQ multiplex PCR; TCRdb stores just in-frame clones and leaves some out. The sample records about 230,000 clones, under 80% being singletons. The sample comprised memory CD4+ T cells sorted from blood. The receptors originated from a man aged 30-40 years in good health. CDR3s include the opening cysteine and the closing phenylalanine or tryptophan. The order of the fields is V gene, clone size, D gene, J gene, CDR3 protein, CDR3 DNA. D genes are given only for firm matches. Not all rows give a size; the values are once, few, many and, for expanded clones, a class.

v_call: TRBV21-1; clone_size: .; d_call: .; j_call: TRBJ2-7; cdr3_aa: CASGVRALYEQYF; cdr3_nt: TGTGCCAGCGGGGTCAGGGCCCTCTACGAGCAGTACTTC
v_call: TRBV29-1; clone_size: .; d_call: TRBD1; j_call: TRBJ1-4; cdr3_aa: CSVAAVGTGNEKLFF; cdr3_nt: TGCAGCGTTGCAGCCGTCGGGACAGGGAATGAAAAACTGTTTTTT
v_call: TRBV7-2; clone_size: .; d_call: TRBD1; j_call: TRBJ2-3; cdr3_aa: CASSSGTGASTDTQYF; cdr3_nt: TGTGCCAGCAGCTCGGGGACAGGGGCCTCCACAGATACGCAGTATTTT
v_call: TRBV5-8; clone_size: once; d_call: .; j_call: TRBJ2-5; cdr3_aa: CASSRIVETQYF; cdr3_nt: TGTGCCAGCAGCCGAATAGTGGAGACCCAGTACTTC
v_call: TRBV19; clone_size: .; d_call: TRBD2; j_call: TRBJ2-7; cdr3_aa: CASRMVAGASYEQYF; cdr3_nt: TGTGCCAGTAGGATGGTAGCGGGAGCCTCTTACGAGCAGTACTTC
v_call: TRBV7-6; clone_size: many; d_call: TRBD1; j_call: TRBJ2-1; cdr3_aa: CASSLGEGAYNEQFF; cdr3_nt: TGTGCCAGCAGCTTAGGAGAGGGGGCATACAATGAGCAGTTCTTC
v_call: TRBV9; clone_size: few; d_call: .; j_call: TRBJ2-1; cdr3_aa: CASSVGGSGNNEQFF; cdr3_nt: TGTGCCAGCAGCGTAGGGGGTTCGGGTAACAATGAGCAGTTCTTC
v_call: TRBV28; clone_size: few; d_call: TRBD1; j_call: TRBJ2-7; cdr3_aa: CASSPSKNYRGAYEQYF; cdr3_nt: TGTGCCAGCAGTCCATCCAAAAACTACAGGGGGGCCTACGAGCAGTACTTC
v_call: TRBV9; clone_size: .; d_call: TRBD1; j_call: TRBJ2-3; cdr3_aa: CASSITGAWTDTQYF; cdr3_nt: TGTGCCAGCAGCATCACAGGGGCGTGGACAGATACGCAGTATTTT
v_call: TRBV29-1; clone_size: .; d_call: TRBD1; j_call: TRBJ1-4; cdr3_aa: CSVWSRGNEKLFF; cdr3_nt: TGCAGCGTCTGGAGCAGGGGGAATGAAAAACTGTTTTTT
v_call: TRBV28; clone_size: .; d_call: TRBD1; j_call: TRBJ1-5; cdr3_aa: CASSKKQGIGNQPQHF; cdr3_nt: TGTGCCAGCAGTAAAAAACAGGGGATAGGGAATCAGCCCCAGCATTTT
v_call: TRBV7-9; clone_size: .; d_call: .; j_call: TRBJ2-1; cdr3_aa: CASSLRVGIYNEQFF; cdr3_nt: TGTGCCAGCAGCTTGAGAGTGGGGATATACAATGAGCAGTTCTTC
v_call: TRBV2; clone_size: once; d_call: .; j_call: TRBJ1-1; cdr3_aa: CASTESIGSTEAFF; cdr3_nt: TGTGCCAGCACCGAATCGATAGGAAGTACTGAAGCTTTCTTT
v_call: TRBV5-1; clone_size: .; d_call: TRBD2; j_call: TRBJ2-3; cdr3_aa: CASSLNSGKFADTQYF; cdr3_nt: TGCGCCAGCAGCTTGAATAGCGGGAAGTTCGCAGATACGCAGTATTTT
v_call: TRBV2; clone_size: .; d_call: TRBD1; j_call: TRBJ2-1; cdr3_aa: CASSEGQGEILHEQFF; cdr3_nt: TGTGCCAGCAGTGAAGGGCAGGGGGAGATTTTACATGAGCAGTTCTTC
v_call: TRBV28; clone_size: few; d_call: .; j_call: TRBJ1-2; cdr3_aa: CASGPEVPDYGYTF; cdr3_nt: TGTGCCAGCGGACCGGAGGTTCCGGACTATGGCTACACCTTC
v_call: TRBV7-2; clone_size: few; d_call: .; j_call: TRBJ1-2; cdr3_aa: CASTPQESGGYTF; cdr3_nt: TGTGCCAGCACCCCACAGGAGTCCGGCGGCTACACCTTC
v_call: TRBV27; clone_size: few; d_call: .; j_call: TRBJ2-1; cdr3_aa: CASSRWTGNEQFF; cdr3_nt: TGTGCCAGCAGCCGCTGGACCGGGAATGAGCAGTTCTTC
v_call: TRBV11-3; clone_size: .; d_call: .; j_call: TRBJ2-7; cdr3_aa: CASSFGGDSYEQYF; cdr3_nt: TGTGCCAGCAGCTTTGGCGGGGACTCCTACGAGCAGTACTTC
v_call: TRBV7-3; clone_size: .; d_call: TRBD1; j_call: TRBJ2-2; cdr3_aa: CASSLNPGGTGPGELFF; cdr3_nt: TGTGCCAGCAGCTTAAACCCAGGCGGGACAGGGCCCGGGGAGCTGTTTTTT
v_call: TRBV2; clone_size: few; d_call: .; j_call: TRBJ1-5; cdr3_aa: CASLRGEDQPQHF; cdr3_nt: TGTGCCAGTCTTAGGGGTGAGGATCAGCCCCAGCATTTT
v_call: TRBV4-3; clone_size: .; d_call: TRBD2; j_call: TRBJ2-1; cdr3_aa: CASSPSSGSGSRNEQFF; cdr3_nt: TGCGCCAGCAGCCCCTCCAGCGGGAGTGGTTCGAGGAATGAGCAGTTCTTC
v_call: TRBV28; clone_size: .; d_call: .; j_call: TRBJ1-4; cdr3_aa: CASTTSTATNEKLFF; cdr3_nt: TGTGCCAGCACCACGAGCACTGCAACTAATGAAAAACTGTTTTTT
v_call: TRBV25-1; clone_size: .; d_call: .; j_call: TRBJ2-3; cdr3_aa: CASSEIGVGTQYF; cdr3_nt: TGTGCCAGCAGTGAAATTGGGGTTGGTACGCAGTATTTT
v_call: TRBV15; clone_size: few; d_call: .; j_call: TRBJ2-1; cdr3_aa: CATKRNRGDEQFF; cdr3_nt: TGTGCCACCAAAAGAAATAGGGGGGATGAGCAGTTCTTC
v_call: TRBV4-2; clone_size: .; d_call: .; j_call: TRBJ2-6; cdr3_aa: CASSQGLARDTSGANVLTF; cdr3_nt: TGTGCCAGCAGCCAAGGGTTGGCCAGGGATACTTCTGGGGCCAACGTCCTGACTTTC
v_call: TRBV28; clone_size: .; d_call: .; j_call: TRBJ1-2; cdr3_aa: CASSPPGQSYGYTF; cdr3_nt: TGTGCCAGCAGTCCGCCCGGACAGAGCTATGGCTACACCTTC
v_call: TRBV30; clone_size: .; d_call: .; j_call: TRBJ2-5; cdr3_aa: CASQGGGAQYF; cdr3_nt: TGTGCCTCCCAGGGGGGTGGGGCCCAGTACTTC
v_call: TRBV5-1; clone_size: .; d_call: TRBD1; j_call: TRBJ1-2; cdr3_aa: CASRPNIGTGTGNGYTF; cdr3_nt: TGCGCCAGCAGACCAAACATTGGAACCGGGACAGGGAACGGCTACACCTTC
v_call: TRBV5-1; clone_size: once; d_call: .; j_call: TRBJ2-1; cdr3_aa: CASMVEGNSYNEQFF; cdr3_nt: TGCGCCAGCATGGTGGAAGGGAACTCCTACAATGAGCAGTTCTTC
v_call: TRBV5-1; clone_size: once; d_call: .; j_call: TRBJ2-7; cdr3_aa: CASKEGPSSYEQYF; cdr3_nt: TGCGCCAGCAAGGAGGGGCCGAGCTCCTACGAGCAGTACTTC
v_call: TRBV18; clone_size: .; d_call: .; j_call: TRBJ2-1; cdr3_aa: CASSQEGFAEQFF; cdr3_nt: TGTGCCAGCTCACAGGAGGGATTTGCTGAGCAGTTCTTC
v_call: TRBV5-4; clone_size: .; d_call: .; j_call: TRBJ1-5; cdr3_aa: CASSDGSGVNQPQHF; cdr3_nt: TGTGCCAGCAGCGATGGTAGTGGGGTTAATCAGCCCCAGCATTTT
v_call: TRBV19; clone_size: .; d_call: .; j_call: TRBJ2-3; cdr3_aa: CASSAGTDTDTQYF; cdr3_nt: TGTGCCAGTAGTGCGGGGACAGACACAGATACGCAGTATTTT
v_call: TRBV9; clone_size: few; d_call: TRBD2; j_call: TRBJ2-7; cdr3_aa: CASSVGTSAHEQYF; cdr3_nt: TGTGCCAGCAGCGTAGGGACTAGCGCCCACGAGCAGTACTTC
v_call: TRBV28; clone_size: few; d_call: TRBD1; j_call: TRBJ1-4; cdr3_aa: CASSSTGGAGEKLFF; cdr3_nt: TGTGCCAGCAGTTCCACAGGGGGCGCGGGTGAAAAACTGTTTTTT
v_call: TRBV19; clone_size: .; d_call: .; j_call: TRBJ2-1; cdr3_aa: CASSIYRVDEQFF; cdr3_nt: TGTGCCAGTAGTATATACAGGGTCGATGAGCAGTTCTTC
v_call: TRBV19; clone_size: .; d_call: .; j_call: TRBJ1-1; cdr3_aa: CASSIYPAMGPGTEAFF; cdr3_nt: TGTGCCAGTAGTATATACCCCGCCATGGGACCAGGCACTGAAGCTTTCTTT
v_call: TRBV7-2; clone_size: many; d_call: .; j_call: TRBJ2-7; cdr3_aa: CASSLAGASGPVLQYF; cdr3_nt: TGTGCCAGCAGCTTAGCGGGGGCCTCGGGGCCGGTTTTGCAGTACTTC
v_call: TRBV5-1; clone_size: .; d_call: .; j_call: TRBJ2-7; cdr3_aa: CASSFYDFYEQYF; cdr3_nt: TGCGCCAGCAGCTTCTACGACTTTTACGAGCAGTACTTC
v_call: TRBV7-9; clone_size: once; d_call: .; j_call: TRBJ1-5; cdr3_aa: CASSLNQGNNQPQHF; cdr3_nt: TGTGCCAGCAGCCTGAACCAGGGTAACAATCAGCCCCAGCATTTT
v_call: TRBV9; clone_size: .; d_call: .; j_call: TRBJ1-3; cdr3_aa: CASSVAPRLSGNTIYF; cdr3_nt: TGTGCCAGCAGCGTAGCTCCCCGCCTCTCTGGAAACACCATATATTTT
v_call: TRBV7-9; clone_size: few; d_call: TRBD1; j_call: TRBJ1-1; cdr3_aa: CASSHGQGWTEAFF; cdr3_nt: TGTGCCAGCAGCCACGGACAGGGGTGGACTGAAGCTTTCTTT
v_call: TRBV5-8; clone_size: .; d_call: TRBD1; j_call: TRBJ1-1; cdr3_aa: CASRRRTGTGGTEAFF; cdr3_nt: TGTGCCAGCAGGCGTCGGACCGGGACAGGGGGCACTGAAGCTTTCTTT
v_call: TRBV11-2; clone_size: .; d_call: TRBD1; j_call: TRBJ2-7; cdr3_aa: CASSFRGTGRAYEQYF; cdr3_nt: TGTGCCAGCAGCTTCCGGGGGACAGGCCGAGCCTACGAGCAGTACTTC